The 8 T cell receptor beta chains listed next were all sequenced from one sample in a study of spatial heterogeneity in lung cancer. Broader study findings: For expanded intratumoral alpha and beta TCRs, counts tracked tumor mutation counts.

Their recognized antigens are unknown. TCRdb re-called the 5' RACE reads with MiXCR, one entry per CDR3 protein. The table includes around 9,300 distinct CDR3 sequences, roughly half detected once. Time point indicated: sample taken at primary tumor resection. The starting material was lung tumor tissue, obtained at surgery. Source of these receptors: a female donor with early-stage non-small cell lung cancer.

V and J are TRBV7-8 and TRBJ2-1; 14 bases align to TRBD2. The germline V gene has CDR1 SGHVS and CDR2 FQNEAQ. The CDR3 sequence is 19 residues long. Germline trimming cut 5 bases from V and 0 bases from J; bases unmatched to any gene: 9. The CDR3 loop is CASSQTGLAGGSSYNEQFF. CDR3 DNA sequence: TGTGCCAGCAGCCAAACCGGACTAGCGGGGGGAAGCTCCTACAATGAGCAGTTCTTC.

This clonotype was found a few times. V usage is TRBV7-9 and J usage is TRBJ2-5; 8 bases are a match to TRBD2. The V and J ends lost 5 bases and 4 bases, in that order; junction bases with no gene match: 12. Germline CDR1 is SEHNR and CDR2 is FQNEAQ (reference sequence). CDR3 length: 16 amino acids. CDR3 loop: CASSATSGVRGETQYF. DNA for the CDR3: TGTGCCAGCAGCGCCACTAGCGGAGTCCGTGGAGAGACCCAGTACTTC. Combining the CDR3 with reference TRBV7-9 and TRBJ2-5 gives the whole variable domain DTGVSQNPRHKITKRGQNVTFRCDPISEHNRLYWYRQTLGQGPEFLTYFQNEAQLEKSRLLSDRFSAERPKGSFSTLEIQRTEQGDSAMYLCASSATSGVRGETQYFGPGTRLLVL.

The J gene is TRBJ2-7, the V gene TRBV4-3, with 7 bases aligning to TRBD1. Germline loops: CDR1 LGHNA, CDR2 YSLEER. The CDR3 totals 14 residues. J lost 2 bases, V lost 4 bases, and 5 bases had no gene match. The CDR3 DNA reads TGCGCCAGCAGCCGTTACAGGGGCCCCTACGAGCAGTACTTC. Residues: CASSRYRGPYEQYF.

The DNA for the CDR3 is TGTGCCAGCAGCGCCCAGGGGGAAGTTGCTGGAAACACCATATATTTT. It specifies CASSAQGEVAGNTIYF. The rearrangement joins TRBV5-5 to TRBJ1-3, with 7 bases matching TRBD1. Germline CDR1 reads SGHKS; CDR2 reads YYEKEE (reference sequence). Unmatched junction bases numbered 9, after V lost 4 bases and J lost 2 bases. This CDR3 contains 16 residues. The full variable domain, with the rest looked up from reference TRBV5-5 and TRBJ1-3, is DAGVTQSPTHLIKTRGQQVTLRCSPISGHKSVSWYQQVLGQGPQFIFQYYEKEERGRGNFPDRFSARQFPNYSSELNVNALLLGDSALYLCASSAQGEVAGNTIYFGEGSWLTVV.

This chain links TRBV4-2 with TRBJ2-2; the D call may be TRBD1 or TRBD2 (5 bases each). The V and J ends lost 2 bases and 5 bases respectively, with 18 bases between them. The CDR3 totals 17 residues. Germline V gene lookup returns CDR1 LGHNA and CDR2 YNFKEQ. In DNA, the CDR3 is TGTGCCAGCAGCCAACCTGGGGGAATGGGATGGACCGGGGAGCTGTTTTTT. Its translation: CASSQPGGMGWTGELFF.

The V gene is TRBV20-1, the J gene TRBJ2-3; D possibly corresponds to TRBD1 (6 bases). Germline CDR1 and CDR2: DFQATT and SNEGSKA (reference sequence). The CDR3 consists of 12 residues. V was cut by 5 bases and J by 6 bases, with 12 bases left in between. CDR3 in amino acids: CSAGTGFDTQYF. The CDR3 DNA reads TGCAGTGCTGGTACAGGGTTTGATACGCAGTATTTT.

Judged by abundance, this clonotype is medium-sized. The rearrangement uses TRBV4-2 and TRBJ1-1; D is undetermined. Germline loops: CDR1 LGHNA, CDR2 YNFKEQ. CDR3 length: 13 amino acids. V shed 0 bases and J shed 1 base, with 3 bases lying between them. As DNA, the CDR3 is TGTGCCAGCAGCCAAGAATGGAACACTGAAGCTTTCTTT. Amino acids: CASSQEWNTEAFF.

V usage is TRBV24-1 and J usage is TRBJ2-7; maybe TRBD1 (6 bases). Germline V gene data show CDR1 as KGHDR and CDR2 as SFDVKD. V shed 9 bases and J shed 6 bases, with 11 bases lying between them. The CDR3 totals 11 residues. The CDR3 nucleotides read TGTGCCACCCCAGGACAGTGCGAGCAGTACTTC. Translated: CATPGQCEQYF.